These T cell receptor beta chains were read from a single sample in a study of CD8 T cells in Susac syndrome. TCRdb itself ran the immunoSEQ multiplex PCR reads through MiXCR, one entry per CDR3 protein. This table has about 240,000 distinct CDR3 sequences, 90% to 97% appearing once. Sequenced input: CD4+ T cells from PBMCs. The receptors derive from a human donor with Susac syndrome. Each CDR3 is given with its conserved first and last residue. The order of the fields is J gene, V gene, clone size, D gene, CDR3 protein, CDR3 DNA. A D gene is named only where the DNA matches it firmly. A clone size is listed for some rows: how often the clone was seen (once, few, many), or a class if it is expanded.

TRBJ1-5	TRBV28	-	-	CASKLSGNSNQPQHF	TGTGCCAGCAAGTTATCGGGGAATAGCAATCAGCCCCAGCATTTT
TRBJ2-4	TRBV15	once	TRBD2	CATSSELSPPSGSDIQYF	TGTGCCACCAGCAGCGAGTTAAGCCCCCCTAGCGGGAGCGACATTCAGTACTTC
TRBJ2-7	TRBV6-2/TRBV6-3	few	-	CASSNSYEQYF	TGTGCCAGCAGTAACTCCTACGAGCAGTACTTC
TRBJ2-7	TRBV12-3/TRBV12-4	-	-	CASRLTYEQYF	TGTGCCAGCAGACTTACCTACGAGCAGTACTTC
TRBJ2-7	TRBV4-1	-	-	CASSQDVAGRSYEQYF	TGCGCCAGCAGCCAAGACGTGGCGGGAAGGTCCTACGAGCAGTACTTC
TRBJ2-7	TRBV19	-	-	CASSPLGDNTYEQYF	TGTGCCAGTAGCCCCCTGGGGGACAACACCTACGAGCAGTACTTC
TRBJ2-1	TRBV30	-	-	CAWSVRYEQFF	TGTGCCTGGAGTGTACGATATGAGCAGTTCTTC
TRBJ2-7	TRBV20-1	-	TRBD1	CSASQDRGVYEQYF	TGCAGTGCTAGTCAGGACAGGGGGGTCTACGAGCAGTACTTC
TRBJ1-1	TRBV14	-	-	CASSQFRGGTEAFF	TGTGCCAGCAGCCAATTCAGGGGCGGGACTGAAGCTTTCTTT
TRBJ2-7	TRBV3-1	-	-	CASSQNTGRGTYEQYF	TGTGCCAGCAGCCAAAATACGGGACGTGGGACCTACGAGCAGTACTTC
TRBJ2-3	TRBV7-6	-	TRBD1	CASSLALGTADTQYF	TGTGCCAGCAGCTTAGCTTTAGGGACAGCAGATACGCAGTATTTT
TRBJ1-2	TRBV20-1	-	-	CSARTGKTGDGYTF	TGCAGTGCTAGAACAGGGAAGACTGGAGATGGCTACACCTTC
TRBJ1-5	TRBV27	-	-	CASSLDPRGFNQPQHF	TGTGCCAGCAGTTTGGATCCTAGGGGATTCAATCAGCCCCAGCATTTT
TRBJ2-1	TRBV7-8	-	TRBD2	CASRNKAGAPYNEQFF	TGTGCCAGCAGGAATAAAGCGGGAGCTCCCTACAATGAGCAGTTCTTC
TRBJ2-4	TRBV11-1	-	-	CASSTPPKNIQYF	TGTGCCAGCAGCACCCCGCCCAAAAACATTCAGTACTTC
TRBJ2-1	TRBV15	-	-	CATSRVDEQFF	TGTGCCACCAGCAGAGTGGATGAGCAGTTCTTC
TRBJ2-3	TRBV14	-	TRBD2	CASSQDSPSGGTDTQYF	TGTGCCAGCAGCCAAGATTCGCCTAGCGGGGGCACAGATACGCAGTATTTT
TRBJ2-1	TRBV20-1	-	TRBD2	CSARDGLAGGNNEQFF	TGCAGTGCTAGAGATGGGCTAGCGGGAGGGAACAATGAGCAGTTCTTC
TRBJ2-1	TRBV29-1	-	-	CSVVVTGEGHEQFF	TGCAGCGTTGTGGTCACAGGGGAGGGCCATGAGCAGTTCTTC
TRBJ2-5	TRBV28	-	TRBD1	CASSPGQAWETQYF	TGTGCCAGCAGTCCGGGACAGGCCTGGGAGACCCAGTACTTC
TRBJ2-7	TRBV28	-	-	CASSGGRHEQYF	TGTGCCAGCAGTGGAGGCCGGCACGAGCAGTACTTC
TRBJ2-7	TRBV28	-	TRBD2	CATLSGAGGSYEQYF	TGTGCCACCCTCTCGGGGGCGGGAGGCAGCTACGAGCAGTACTTC
TRBJ2-7	TRBV29-1	-	-	CSVKRTDEQYF	TGCAGCGTTAAACGGACGGACGAGCAGTACTTC
TRBJ2-5	TRBV7-9	-	TRBD2	CASSFLAGAETQYF	TGTGCCAGCAGCTTTCTAGCGGGAGCGGAGACCCAGTACTTC
TRBJ1-5	TRBV2	-	-	CASRYSNQPQHF	TGTGCCAGCCGATATAGCAATCAGCCCCAGCATTTT
TRBJ2-5	TRBV7-3	once	-	CASSPKGRQETQYF	TGTGCCAGCAGCCCGAAGGGCAGGCAAGAGACCCAGTACTTC
TRBJ1-5	TRBV28	-	-	CASSLSRSDQPQHF	TGTGCCAGCAGTTTATCTCGGTCGGATCAGCCCCAGCATTTT
TRBJ1-1	TRBV28	-	-	CASSPGRIGGTEAFF	TGTGCCAGCAGTCCGGGACGGATCGGAGGTACTGAAGCTTTCTTT
TRBJ2-7	TRBV14	-	TRBD1	CASSPKGGQGAGEQYF	TGTGCCAGCAGCCCCAAGGGTGGACAGGGGGCTGGGGAGCAGTACTTC
TRBJ1-1	TRBV5-1	-	-	CASSSPGTDNTEAFF	TGCGCCAGCAGCTCACCCGGGACCGATAACACTGAAGCTTTCTTT
TRBJ2-2	TRBV19	once	-	CASSMIGTGELFF	TGTGCCAGTAGTATGATTGGGACCGGGGAGCTGTTTTTT
TRBJ2-7	TRBV29-1	-	-	CSVGGAGEGYEQYF	TGCAGCGTGGGGGGAGCAGGGGAAGGTTACGAGCAGTACTTC
TRBJ2-2	TRBV12-3/TRBV12-4	-	-	CASGGATGELFF	TGTGCCAGCGGGGGAGCCACCGGGGAGCTGTTTTTT
TRBJ1-2	TRBV18	-	-	CASSPAGSGVRGYTF	TGTGCCAGCTCACCAGCCGGTTCAGGAGTTCGTGGCTACACCTTC
TRBJ2-3	TRBV30	-	TRBD2	CAWSIASGWLDTQYF	TGTGCCTGGAGTATCGCTAGCGGGTGGTTAGATACGCAGTATTTT
TRBJ2-3	TRBV28	-	TRBD2	CASSLLGLVTDTQYF	TGTGCCAGCAGTTTATTGGGACTAGTCACAGATACGCAGTATTTT
TRBJ2-2	TRBV14	-	-	CASSRTEGRTGELFF	TGTGCCAGCAGCCGAACCGAGGGGAGGACCGGGGAGCTGTTTTTT
TRBJ2-7	TRBV9	-	-	CASSVAPGAYEQYF	TGTGCCAGCAGCGTAGCCCCTGGGGCCTACGAGCAGTACTTC
TRBJ2-6	TRBV5-6	-	TRBD1	CASSSPRRGTGSRTGANVLTF	TGTGCCAGCAGCTCCCCTCGAAGGGGGACAGGGTCTAGGACTGGGGCCAACGTCCTGACTTTC
TRBJ2-4	TRBV7-2	-	TRBD2	CASSQAGSAAKNIQYF	TGTGCCAGCAGCCAAGCGGGGTCTGCAGCCAAAAACATTCAGTACTTC
TRBJ1-1	TRBV5-1	-	-	CASSLVVDGGTEAFF	TGCGCCAGCAGCTTGGTGGTGGATGGTGGCACTGAAGCTTTCTTT
TRBJ2-2	TRBV20-1	-	-	CSARDMLTNQAGELFF	TGCAGTGCTAGAGATATGTTGACCAACCAAGCCGGGGAGCTGTTTTTT
TRBJ2-7	TRBV30	-	-	CAWSPRDKGDEQYF	TGTGCCTGGAGTCCCCGGGATAAGGGAGACGAGCAGTACTTC
TRBJ1-1	TRBV14	once	-	CASSQLQGVSEAFF	TGTGCCAGCAGCCAATTACAGGGCGTGTCTGAAGCTTTCTTT
TRBJ2-1	TRBV19	-	-	CASSIRDPADEQFF	TGTGCCAGTAGTATAAGGGACCCTGCAGATGAGCAGTTCTTC
TRBJ2-1	TRBV3-1	-	TRBD2	CASSQTSGSHEQFF	TGTGCCAGCAGCCAAACTAGCGGGAGCCATGAGCAGTTCTTC
TRBJ2-7	TRBV5-1	-	-	CASSQGRSGYEQYF	TGCGCCAGCAGCCAAGGACGGAGTGGCTACGAGCAGTACTTC
TRBJ2-1	TRBV4-1	-	-	CASSQVAGGSVNEQLF	-
TRBJ2-1	TRBV28	-	-	CASIRTSSYNEQFF	TGTGCCAGCATCCGCACTAGCTCCTACAATGAGCAGTTCTTC
TRBJ2-1	TRBV12-3/TRBV12-4	few	-	CASRFYNEQFF	TGTGCCAGCAGGTTCTACAATGAGCAGTTCTTC
TRBJ2-7	TRBV29-1	-	-	CSVEYPGREQYF	TGCAGCGTTGAGTACCCAGGGCGTGAGCAGTACTTC
TRBJ1-2	TRBV20-1	-	-	CSASRAGSGHGYTF	TGCAGTGCTAGTCGGGCCGGGTCAGGCCATGGCTACACCTTC
TRBJ2-1	TRBV19	-	TRBD2	CASSMDTSVYNEQFF	TGTGCCAGTAGTATGGATACTAGCGTTTACAATGAGCAGTTCTTC
TRBJ1-1	TRBV20-1	-	-	CSRKGEKNTEAFF	TGCAGTCGTAAGGGGGAGAAGAACACTGAAGCTTTCTTT
TRBJ2-3	TRBV5-1	-	-	CASSLRTPWTDTQYF	TGCGCCAGCAGCTTACGAACACCTTGGACAGATACGCAGTATTTT
TRBJ1-5	TRBV7-9	-	-	CASSQDSQQQPQHF	TGTGCCAGCAGCCAGGACAGCCAACAACAGCCCCAGCATTTT
TRBJ2-3	TRBV7-3	-	-	CASSTKLGPDTQYF	TGTGCCAGCAGCACTAAATTGGGTCCAGATACGCAGTATTTT